Listed below are T cell receptor beta chains from one sample, sequenced in a study of blood T cell repertoires in COVID-19. Sequencing was performed with immunoSEQ multiplex PCR; in TCRdb, only in-frame clones are kept and a portion is missing. The sample has fewer than 250,000 clones; 86% are singletons. The sample taken for sequencing was peripheral blood. These receptors came from a woman aged 80 or over with COVID-19, enrolled during active disease. Each CDR3 is given with its conserved first and last residue. A D gene is named only where the DNA matches it firmly. Clone size is stated in some rows and not others, as once, few, many or a class when expanded.

CDR3 DNA: TGCGCCAGCAGTTCCGGACTAGCGGGGGCAACCCGGGATACGCAGTATTTT
CDR3 protein: CASSSGLAGATRDTQYF
clone size: NA
V gene: TRBV5-1
J gene: TRBJ2-3
D gene: TRBD2
CDR3 length: 17

CDR3 DNA: TGCGCCAGCAGCTTCACTGGGGAGACTGAAGCTTTCTTT
CDR3 protein: CASSFTGETEAFF
clone size: once
V gene: TRBV5-1
J gene: TRBJ1-1
D gene: NA
CDR3 length: 13

CDR3 DNA: TGTGCCAGCAGAGGGGGCCCTCGCCAGCCCCAGCATTTT
CDR3 protein: CASRGGPRQPQHF
clone size: NA
V gene: TRBV21-1
J gene: TRBJ1-5
D gene: NA
CDR3 length: 13

CDR3 DNA: TGTGCCAGCAGTTACGACCAGACAGGGTCTGGAAACACCATATATTTT
CDR3 protein: CASSYDQTGSGNTIYF
clone size: NA
V gene: TRBV6-5
J gene: TRBJ1-3
D gene: TRBD1
CDR3 length: 16

CDR3 DNA: TGTGCCAGCTCACCTCTGCTGACTTTATCTGAAGCTTTCTTT
CDR3 protein: CASSPLLTLSEAFF
clone size: NA
V gene: TRBV18
J gene: TRBJ1-1
D gene: NA
CDR3 length: 14

CDR3 DNA: TGTGCCATCAGTGTCGGGACAGCAGATGAAAAACTGTTTTTT
CDR3 protein: CAISVGTADEKLFF
clone size: once
V gene: TRBV10-3
J gene: TRBJ1-4
D gene: TRBD1
CDR3 length: 14

CDR3 DNA: TGTGCCAGTAGTACCCTCACTACGAACACTGAAGCTTTCTTT
CDR3 protein: CASSTLTTNTEAFF
clone size: NA
V gene: TRBV19
J gene: TRBJ1-1
D gene: NA
CDR3 length: 14

CDR3 DNA: TGTGCCAGCAGCGGACAGGGGGGAAAAGCTTTCTTT
CDR3 protein: CASSGQGGKAFF
clone size: NA
V gene: TRBV21-1
J gene: TRBJ1-1
D gene: NA
CDR3 length: 12

CDR3 DNA: TGTGCCAGCAGTTCCGACCAGGGGAACTATGGCTACACCTTC
CDR3 protein: CASSSDQGNYGYTF
clone size: NA
V gene: TRBV28
J gene: TRBJ1-2
D gene: NA
CDR3 length: 14

CDR3 DNA: TGTGCCAGCAGCTTTGCAATAGGGGGGGGGACAGATACGCAGTATTTT
CDR3 protein: CASSFAIGGGTDTQYF
clone size: NA
V gene: TRBV12-1
J gene: TRBJ2-3
D gene: NA
CDR3 length: 16

CDR3 DNA: TGCACCAGCAGTGGAGCGGGGGCTTCTGGGGCCAACGTCCTGACTTTC
CDR3 protein: CTSSGAGASGANVLTF
clone size: NA
V gene: TRBV10-1
J gene: TRBJ2-6
D gene: TRBD2
CDR3 length: 16

CDR3 DNA: TGTGCCAGCAGCCAAGATCTTGTTAGGGCTAGCGGGGGGGCGAGAGAGACCCAGTACTTC
CDR3 protein: CASSQDLVRASGGARETQYF
clone size: NA
V gene: TRBV3-1/TRBV3-2
J gene: TRBJ2-5
D gene: TRBD2
CDR3 length: 20

CDR3 DNA: TGTGCCAGCAGCTTAGGCCCACCAGGGGGCTATGTCAATCAGCCCCAGCATTTT
CDR3 protein: CASSLGPPGGYVNQPQHF
clone size: NA
V gene: TRBV7-6
J gene: TRBJ1-5
D gene: TRBD1
CDR3 length: 18

CDR3 DNA: TGCGCCAGCACCCCCCCGGAGAGGGGGAGGAACACTGAAGCTTTCTTT
CDR3 protein: CASTPPERGRNTEAFF
clone size: NA
V gene: TRBV23-1
J gene: TRBJ1-1
D gene: NA
CDR3 length: 16

CDR3 DNA: TGTGCCAGCAGCAGACAGGGGGCCGATCAGCCCCAGCATTTT
CDR3 protein: CASSRQGADQPQHF
clone size: NA
V gene: TRBV2
J gene: TRBJ1-5
D gene: TRBD1
CDR3 length: 14

CDR3 DNA: TGCGCCAGCAACCCGGGGGGTACAGAAACTAATGAAAAACTGTTTTTT
CDR3 protein: CASNPGGTETNEKLFF
clone size: NA
V gene: TRBV23-1
J gene: TRBJ1-4
D gene: NA
CDR3 length: 16

CDR3 DNA: TGTGCCAGCAGCAAAGACATATTACCATCTAGCAATCAGCCCCAGCATTTT
CDR3 protein: CASSKDILPSSNQPQHF
clone size: NA
V gene: TRBV11-2
J gene: TRBJ1-5
D gene: NA
CDR3 length: 17

CDR3 DNA: TGTGCCAGCAGTGCCCAAACAGGGACCGGGGAGCTGTTTTTT
CDR3 protein: CASSAQTGTGELFF
clone size: NA
V gene: TRBV6-4
J gene: TRBJ2-2
D gene: NA
CDR3 length: 14

CDR3 DNA: TGCGCCAGCAGCAGGGGTTACACAGATACGCAGTATTTT
CDR3 protein: CASSRGYTDTQYF
clone size: NA
V gene: TRBV5-1
J gene: TRBJ2-3
D gene: NA
CDR3 length: 13

CDR3 DNA: TGTGCCAGCAGTTACTCGAAGAGCACCTACTATGGCTACACCTTC
CDR3 protein: CASSYSKSTYYGYTF
clone size: NA
V gene: TRBV6-5
J gene: TRBJ1-2
D gene: NA
CDR3 length: 15

CDR3 DNA: TGCGCCAGCAGCCCGGGACAGGGAGGACAGCCCCAGCATTTT
CDR3 protein: CASSPGQGGQPQHF
clone size: once
V gene: TRBV5-1
J gene: TRBJ1-5
D gene: TRBD1
CDR3 length: 14

CDR3 DNA: TGCGCCAGCAGCTTAAGAAGCCAACCCACTAACTATGGCTACACCTTC
CDR3 protein: CASSLRSQPTNYGYTF
clone size: NA
V gene: TRBV5-1
J gene: TRBJ1-2
D gene: NA
CDR3 length: 16

CDR3 DNA: TGTGCCAGCAGCTCCGACAGAGGCTCTGGAAACACCATATATTTT
CDR3 protein: CASSSDRGSGNTIYF
clone size: NA
V gene: TRBV2
J gene: TRBJ1-3
D gene: NA
CDR3 length: 15

CDR3 DNA: TGTGCCAGCAGGAGGGACGGGACTCAAGAGACCCAGTACTTC
CDR3 protein: CASRRDGTQETQYF
clone size: NA
V gene: TRBV2
J gene: TRBJ2-5
D gene: NA
CDR3 length: 14

CDR3 DNA: TGTGCCACCAGCAGAAGAAAGGGGGTTGAGCAGTTCTTC
CDR3 protein: CATSRRKGVEQFF
clone size: NA
V gene: TRBV15
J gene: TRBJ2-1
D gene: NA
CDR3 length: 13

CDR3 DNA: TGTGCCAGCAACGACAGGGGCCGAGCTAACTATGGCTACACCTTC
CDR3 protein: CASNDRGRANYGYTF
clone size: once
V gene: TRBV28
J gene: TRBJ1-2
D gene: TRBD1
CDR3 length: 15

CDR3 DNA: TGTGCCAGCACCATACGGGGGACAGTAGAGACCCAGTACTTC
CDR3 protein: CASTIRGTVETQYF
clone size: NA
V gene: TRBV2
J gene: TRBJ2-5
D gene: NA
CDR3 length: 14

CDR3 DNA: TGTGCCAGCAGCCCGGACAGGGGGGCAGATGAAAAACTGTTTTTT
CDR3 protein: CASSPDRGADEKLFF
clone size: NA
V gene: TRBV2
J gene: TRBJ1-4
D gene: TRBD1
CDR3 length: 15

CDR3 DNA: TGTGCCAGCAGCCGGGACATCAGCACCTACAATGAGCAGTTCTTC
CDR3 protein: CASSRDISTYNEQFF
clone size: NA
V gene: TRBV3-1/TRBV3-2
J gene: TRBJ2-1
D gene: NA
CDR3 length: 15

CDR3 DNA: TGTGCCAGCAGCCAAGATGCAGGGCGGATCACTGAAGCTTTCTTT
CDR3 protein: CASSQDAGRITEAFF
clone size: NA
V gene: TRBV3-1/TRBV3-2
J gene: TRBJ1-1
D gene: NA
CDR3 length: 15

CDR3 DNA: TGTGCCAGCAGCTTAAGGGGGAGTCAGCCCCAGCATTTT
CDR3 protein: CASSLRGSQPQHF
clone size: NA
V gene: TRBV7-2
J gene: TRBJ1-5
D gene: NA
CDR3 length: 13

CDR3 DNA: TGTGCCACCTCGGGGAGGAACACTGAAGCTTTCTTT
CDR3 protein: CATSGRNTEAFF
clone size: NA
V gene: TRBV5-4
J gene: TRBJ1-1
D gene: NA
CDR3 length: 12

CDR3 DNA: TGTGCCGTCGGGGTACTGAACAGGGTTGATGGCTACACCTTC
CDR3 protein: CAVGVLNRVDGYTF
clone size: NA
V gene: TRBV6-1
J gene: TRBJ1-2
D gene: NA
CDR3 length: 14

CDR3 DNA: TGTGCCTGGAAGGGGTCTGGGGAGACCCAGTACTTC
CDR3 protein: CAWKGSGETQYF
clone size: NA
V gene: TRBV30
J gene: TRBJ2-5
D gene: NA
CDR3 length: 12

CDR3 DNA: TGTGCCAGCAGCTTAACAGGGTCTATTTACGAGCAGTACTTC
CDR3 protein: CASSLTGSIYEQYF
clone size: few
V gene: TRBV7-8
J gene: TRBJ2-7
D gene: NA
CDR3 length: 14

CDR3 DNA: TGTGCCAGCAGCGACAGGGGCACTGAAGCTTTCTTT
CDR3 protein: CASSDRGTEAFF
clone size: NA
V gene: TRBV3-1/TRBV3-2
J gene: TRBJ1-1
D gene: TRBD1
CDR3 length: 12

CDR3 DNA: TGTGCCAGCAGCTTCGGGACAGGTTACACAGATACGCAGTATTTT
CDR3 protein: CASSFGTGYTDTQYF
clone size: NA
V gene: TRBV5-4
J gene: TRBJ2-3
D gene: TRBD1
CDR3 length: 15

CDR3 DNA: TGTGCCAGCAGCGTTTCTGAGAGGAGGAGCACAGATACGCAGTATTTT
CDR3 protein: CASSVSERRSTDTQYF
clone size: NA
V gene: TRBV9
J gene: TRBJ2-3
D gene: NA
CDR3 length: 16

CDR3 DNA: TGTGCCAGCAGCTTACTGAGACAGGGAGGCTATGGCTACACCTTC
CDR3 protein: CASSLLRQGGYGYTF
clone size: NA
V gene: TRBV11-2
J gene: TRBJ1-2
D gene: TRBD1
CDR3 length: 15

CDR3 DNA: TGTGCCAGCAGCTTGGGGACAGAAAGCAATCAGCCCCAGCATTTT
CDR3 protein: CASSLGTESNQPQHF
clone size: NA
V gene: TRBV5-4
J gene: TRBJ1-5
D gene: NA
CDR3 length: 15

CDR3 DNA: TGCGCCAGCAGCTTGCCACTGCCCGCAGATACGCAGTATTTT
CDR3 protein: CASSLPLPADTQYF
clone size: NA
V gene: TRBV5-1
J gene: TRBJ2-3
D gene: NA
CDR3 length: 14

CDR3 DNA: TGTGCCAGCAGCCTCCCCAGGGTTCAAGCTTTCTTT
CDR3 protein: CASSLPRVQAFF
clone size: NA
V gene: TRBV12-3/TRBV12-4
J gene: TRBJ1-1
D gene: NA
CDR3 length: 12

CDR3 DNA: TGTGCCAGCAGCTTAGGTCTCCTACTAGTGGGTGAGACCCAGTACTTC
CDR3 protein: CASSLGLLLVGETQYF
clone size: NA
V gene: TRBV7-2
J gene: TRBJ2-5
D gene: NA
CDR3 length: 16

CDR3 DNA: TGTGCCAGCAGCCACACAAAGAGCAATCAGCCCCAGCATTTT
CDR3 protein: CASSHTKSNQPQHF
clone size: NA
V gene: TRBV3-1/TRBV3-2
J gene: TRBJ1-5
D gene: NA
CDR3 length: 14

CDR3 DNA: TGTGCCAGCAGTTACGATGCAGGTCCTGGAAACACCATATATTTT
CDR3 protein: CASSYDAGPGNTIYF
clone size: NA
V gene: TRBV6-5
J gene: TRBJ1-3
D gene: NA
CDR3 length: 15

CDR3 DNA: TGTGCCAGCAGCATCAGACTCCTAGATACGCAGTATTTT
CDR3 protein: CASSIRLLDTQYF
clone size: NA
V gene: TRBV7-2
J gene: TRBJ2-3
D gene: NA
CDR3 length: 13

CDR3 DNA: TGTGCCAGCAGTCCCTCAGCGGGGTATGGCTACACCTTC
CDR3 protein: CASSPSAGYGYTF
clone size: NA
V gene: TRBV6-5
J gene: TRBJ1-2
D gene: NA
CDR3 length: 13

CDR3 DNA: TGTGCCTGGAGTGGTACCACAAATCAGCCCCAGCATTTT
CDR3 protein: CAWSGTTNQPQHF
clone size: NA
V gene: TRBV30
J gene: TRBJ1-5
D gene: NA
CDR3 length: 13

CDR3 DNA: TGCGCCAGCAGCTTCCAGGGTGCGGGGGACATTCAGTACTTC
CDR3 protein: CASSFQGAGDIQYF
clone size: NA
V gene: TRBV5-1
J gene: TRBJ2-4
D gene: TRBD2
CDR3 length: 14

CDR3 DNA: TGTGCCAGTAGTATAGGACTGCGAACCGGGGAGCTGTTTTTT
CDR3 protein: CASSIGLRTGELFF
clone size: few
V gene: TRBV19
J gene: TRBJ2-2
D gene: NA
CDR3 length: 14